These 12 T cell receptor beta chains were all obtained from the same sample, sequenced in a study of T cells after yellow fever vaccination. Each CDR3 protein gets one entry after TCRdb re-called the 5' RACE reads with MiXCR. The sample includes about 310,000 distinct CDR3 sequences, about 3.5% seen only once; the top ten take about 25%. Specimen: PBMCs, collected on the day of the yellow fever booster vaccination. These receptors came from a man younger than 35 who received the YFV17D yellow fever vaccine.

The chain couples TRBV5-5 to TRBJ2-3, with TRBD2 matching 8 bases. With 4 bases clipped from V and 0 bases from J, the junction kept 13 bases outside the gene matches. The CDR3 extends over 18 amino acids. Germline loops: CDR1 SGHKS, CDR2 YYEKEE (reference sequence). The CDR3 here is CASSLLAGGLSSTDTQYF. The CDR3 DNA follows: TGTGCCAGCAGCCTATTGGCGGGGGGCCTATCTAGCACAGATACGCAGTATTTT. Complete variable domain (other parts from reference TRBV5-5 and TRBJ2-3): DAGVTQSPTHLIKTRGQQVTLRCSPISGHKSVSWYQQVLGQGPQFIFQYYEKEERGRGNFPDRFSARQFPNYSSELNVNALLLGDSALYLCASSLLAGGLSSTDTQYFGPGTRLTVL.

This clonotype was detected a few times. The rearrangement uses TRBV29-1 and TRBJ1-1, with no clear D. The V end was cut by 4 bases, the J end by 1 base, with 7 bases between. Per germline, CDR1 SQVTM and CDR2 ANQGSEA. This CDR3 contains 12 residues. The CDR3 DNA reads TGCAGCGTTGGGTCTCCGAACACTGAAGCTTTCTTT. This codes for CSVGSPNTEAFF. Full variable domain (rest looked up from reference TRBV29-1 and TRBJ1-1): SAVISQKPSRDICQRGTSLTIQCQVDSQVTMMFWYRQQPGQSLTLIATANQGSEATYESGFVIDKFPISRPNLTFSTLTVSNMSPEDSSIYLCSVGSPNTEAFFGQGTRLTVV.

The chain uses TRBV5-1 and TRBJ1-2; possible D gene TRBD1, 5 bases. The V gene lost 0 bases and the J gene lost 6 bases, with 27 bases spanning the gap. Per germline, CDR1 SGHRS and CDR2 YFSETQ. The CDR3 is 19 amino acids. CDR3 loop: CASSLATEGTGFGGDGYTF. The CDR3 DNA is TGCGCCAGCAGCTTGGCCACGGAGGGCACAGGCTTCGGAGGTGATGGCTACACCTTC.

There are many counts of this clonotype. V and J are TRBV7-9 and TRBJ1-2; D is uncertain. The V gene lost 5 bases and the J gene lost 2 bases, with 12 bases spanning the gap. The CDR3 covers 14 residues. CDR1 and CDR2 (germline): SEHNR, FQNEAQ (reference sequence). The CDR3 spells CASSQKTENYGYTF. CDR3 DNA: TGTGCCAGCAGCCAAAAGACCGAAAACTATGGCTACACCTTC.

In this sample, this clonotype turned up many times. The chain carries TRBV15 and TRBJ2-1, with 9 bases identical to TRBD2. This CDR3 is 15 amino acids long. Per germline, CDR1 LNHNV and CDR2 YYDKDF (reference sequence). With V trimmed by 1 base and J by 6 bases, 4 bases remained unmatched. CDR3 in amino acids: CATSRAGTSSNEQFF. The CDR3 nucleotides are TGTGCCACCAGCAGAGCTGGGACTAGCTCCAATGAGCAGTTCTTC.

This clonotype has a count of ten or more. The CDR3 region is CASSFDRGTEAFF. DNA for the CDR3: TGTGCCAGCAGCTTCGACAGGGGCACTGAAGCTTTCTTT. This sequence joins TRBV7-2 and TRBJ1-1; 8 positions match TRBD1. The CDR3 totals 13 residues. Unmatched junction bases numbered 1, after V lost 3 bases and J lost 4 bases. Germline loops: CDR1 SGHTA, CDR2 FQGNSA.

This CDR3 is CASSQDTFSGNTIYF. The DNA for the CDR3 is TGCGCCAGCAGCCAAGACACATTCTCTGGAAACACCATATATTTT. V gene TRBV4-3 combines with J gene TRBJ1-3; D call uncertain. This CDR3 has 15 amino acids. The V end was cut by 0 bases, the J end by 0 bases, with 6 bases between. From germline, CDR1 is LGHNA and CDR2 YSLEER.

This clonotype occurred a few times. The CDR3 spells CASRPGRQETQYF. The CDR3, as DNA: TGTGCCAGCAGACCCGGACGGCAAGAGACCCAGTACTTC. This rearrangement joins TRBV5-6 to TRBJ2-5; D is undetermined. Germline loops: CDR1 SGHDT, CDR2 YYEEEE. V lost 5 bases, J lost 2 bases, and 10 bases lay in between. The CDR3 loop spans 13 amino acids.

CDR3 in amino acids: CASTFGVATEAFF. CDR3 DNA sequence: TGTGCCAGCACCTTTGGGGTGGCCACTGAAGCTTTCTTT. The chain carries TRBV7-9 and TRBJ1-1; D ambiguous. The CDR3 is 13 amino acids. Per germline, CDR1 SEHNR and CDR2 FQNEAQ (reference sequence). V was clipped by 7 bases and J by 4 bases, with 13 bases between them.

At least ten counts were recorded for this clonotype. The gene calls are TRBV7-2 and TRBJ2-3; 10 bases map to TRBD2. CDR1 is SGHTA, CDR2 FQGNSA, per germline. Unmatched junction bases numbered 13, after V lost 1 base and J lost 9 bases. This CDR3 has 17 residues. This CDR3 is CASSLGGQAGGPRTQYF. For the CDR3, the DNA is TGTGCCAGCAGCTTAGGCGGTCAAGCGGGGGGGCCCAGGACGCAGTATTTT. The variable domain in full, completed from reference TRBV7-2 and TRBJ2-3, reads GAGVSQSPSNKVTEKGKDVELRCDPISGHTALYWYRQSLGQGLEFLIYFQGNSAPDKSGLPSDRFSAERTGGSVSTLTIQRTQQEDSAVYLCASSLGGQAGGPRTQYFGPGTRLTVL.

In this sample, this clonotype turned up many times. This chain links TRBV9 with TRBJ2-3, with D possibly matching TRBD2 (6 bases). Germline values: CDR1 SGDLS, CDR2 YYNGEE. The CDR3 covers 17 residues. V gave up 3 bases and J gave up 0 bases, with 17 bases separating them. CDR3 loop: CASSAPSSGTSTDTQYF. DNA for the CDR3: TGTGCCAGCAGCGCGCCTTCCTCTGGGACTAGCACAGATACGCAGTATTTT.

In its sample, this clonotype was seen many times. The chain links TRBV20-1 to TRBJ2-7; D remains ambiguous. Germline CDR1 reads DFQATT; CDR2 reads SNEGSKA (reference sequence). This CDR3 is 12 amino acids long. V was shortened by 3 bases and J by 4 bases, with 10 bases between the two germline ends. In DNA form, the CDR3 reads TGCAGTGCTAGCCCCCTTGGGTACGAGCAGTACTTC. Amino acids: CSASPLGYEQYF.